This T cell receptor (beta chain) was identified in a study of chemoradiotherapy in HPV16-positive cancers. The overall study: Candidate HPV-specific clones and shared TCR motifs came from two HPV16-positive patients. General observations from the study: Non-HPV-specific T cells did not expand in tumors during treatment, whereas candidate HPV-specific clones and E7-related motifs did. For HPV16-positive patients, expanding HPV-responsive T cells associated with longer recurrence-free survival.

Details on this clone: The antigen is unknown.

Generated by immunoSEQ multiplex PCR, the TCRdb table keeps only in-frame clones and is missing some. The data show around 68,000 clones, approximately 91% seen once. The TCR originated in a human donor with HPV-associated anogenital cancer. The specimen was blood, collected from a patient who underwent chemoradiotherapy.

This CDR3 is CASSNHRETQYF. The CDR3 DNA reads TGTGCCAGCAGCAACCACCGAGAGACCCAGTACTTC. The genes are TRBV6-6 and TRBJ2-5, with D unresolved. CDR3 length: 12 amino acids. The V gene's germline CDR1 is MNHNY and CDR2 SVGAGI (reference sequence). The V end was cut by 6 bases, the J end by 4 bases, with 9 bases between.